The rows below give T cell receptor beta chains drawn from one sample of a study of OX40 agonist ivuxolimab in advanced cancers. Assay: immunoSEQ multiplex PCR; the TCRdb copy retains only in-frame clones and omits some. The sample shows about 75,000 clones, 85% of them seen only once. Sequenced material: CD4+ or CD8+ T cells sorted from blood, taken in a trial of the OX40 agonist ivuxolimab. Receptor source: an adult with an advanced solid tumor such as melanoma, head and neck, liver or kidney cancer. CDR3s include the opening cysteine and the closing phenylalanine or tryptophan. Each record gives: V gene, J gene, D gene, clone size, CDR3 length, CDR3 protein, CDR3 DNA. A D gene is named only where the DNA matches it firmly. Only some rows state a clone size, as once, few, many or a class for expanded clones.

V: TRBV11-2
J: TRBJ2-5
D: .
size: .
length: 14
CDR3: CASSLVLRQETQYF
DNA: TGTGCCAGCAGCTTAGTTTTGCGGCAAGAGACCCAGTACTTC

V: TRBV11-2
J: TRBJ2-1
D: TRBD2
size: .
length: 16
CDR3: CASSGGLAGGFGEQFF
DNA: TGTGCCAGCAGCGGGGGACTAGCGGGGGGCTTTGGTGAGCAGTTCTTC

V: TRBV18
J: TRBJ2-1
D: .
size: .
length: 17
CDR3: CASSPPQAGTSYNEQFF
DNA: TGTGCCAGCTCACCACCACAAGCAGGGACCTCCTACAATGAGCAGTTCTTC

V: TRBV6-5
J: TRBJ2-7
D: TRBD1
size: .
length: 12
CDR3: CASSGQPYEQYF
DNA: TGTGCCAGCTCGGGACAGCCTTACGAGCAGTACTTC

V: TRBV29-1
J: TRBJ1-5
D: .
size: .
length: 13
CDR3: CSVGGGSNQPQHF
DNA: TGCAGCGTTGGGGGTGGAAGCAATCAGCCCCAGCATTTT

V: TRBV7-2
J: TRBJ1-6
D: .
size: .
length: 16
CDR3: CASSLFAGQENSPLHF
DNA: TGTGCCAGCAGCTTATTCGCTGGTCAGGAGAATTCACCCCTCCACTTT

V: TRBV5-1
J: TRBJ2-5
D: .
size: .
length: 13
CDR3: CASSQQGIETQYF
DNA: TGCGCCAGCAGCCAACAGGGTATCGAGACCCAGTACTTC

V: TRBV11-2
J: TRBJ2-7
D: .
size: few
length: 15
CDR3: CASSPGAHSGYEQYF
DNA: TGTGCCAGCAGCCCCGGGGCTCATTCTGGCTACGAGCAGTACTTC

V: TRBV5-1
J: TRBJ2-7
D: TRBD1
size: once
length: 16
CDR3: CASSSRTGGVTYEQYF
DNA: TGCGCCAGCAGCTCCCGAACAGGGGGCGTCACCTACGAGCAGTACTTC

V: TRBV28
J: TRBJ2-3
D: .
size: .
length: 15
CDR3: CASSFSYSGTDTQYF
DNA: TGTGCCAGCAGCTTTAGCTATTCGGGCACAGATACGCAGTATTTT

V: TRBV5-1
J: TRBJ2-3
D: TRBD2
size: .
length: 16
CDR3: CASSLILAGRTDTQYF
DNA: TGCGCCAGCAGCTTGATACTAGCGGGAAGAACAGATACGCAGTATTTT